These 8 T cell receptor beta chains came from one sample sequenced in a study of shared clonotypes between healthy human individuals. Sequencing was performed with immunoSEQ multiplex PCR; in TCRdb, only in-frame clones are kept and a portion is missing. The sample lists 950,000 to 1,300,000 clones, more than 65% occurring once. Sample: memory CD4+ T cells sorted from blood. This sample's subset: CD45RA-negative fraction. These TCRs come from a young man in good health.

The V call is TRBV6-5, the J call TRBJ2-5, with a possible D match to TRBD2 (7 bases). In germline, CDR1 is MNHEY, CDR2 SVGAGI. V shed 5 bases and J shed 5 bases, with 18 bases lying between them. The CDR3 is 15 amino acids. For the CDR3, the DNA is TGTGCCAGCAGTGCCCGTGGGGGGGGCCGGGAGACCCAGTACTTC. Translated: CASSARGGGRETQYF.

This chain uses TRBV28 with TRBJ1-3; D remains unclear. V lost 5 bases, J lost 9 bases, and 14 bases lay in between. The germline V gene encodes CDR1 MDHEN and CDR2 SYDVKM. The CDR3 runs 13 residues. The CDR3 DNA follows: TGTGCCAGCAGTAGGGTCTCCTGGAGCACCATATATTTT. This translates into CASSRVSWSTIYF.

The rearrangement uses TRBV4-1 and TRBJ1-2; tentative D call: TRBD1 (6 bases). Germline CDR1 is MGHRA and CDR2 is YSYEKL. Trimming stripped 1 base from V and 5 bases from J, with 17 bases between. The CDR3 sequence is 16 residues long. The CDR3 coding sequence is TGCGCCAGCAGCCAAGGGGCAGGACAGACTTCTTATGGCTACACCTTC. It encodes CASSQGAGQTSYGYTF.

V and J are TRBV6-5 and TRBJ1-6; possible D gene TRBD1, 6 bases. The CDR3 sequence is 13 residues long. Germline V gene data show CDR1 as MNHEY and CDR2 as SVGAGI. The V and J ends lost 5 bases and 6 bases respectively, with 8 bases between them. The CDR3 spells CASSQQGNSPLHF. In nucleotides, the CDR3 is TGTGCCAGCAGTCAACAGGGTAATTCACCCCTCCACTTT.

The gene calls are TRBV30 and TRBJ2-2; TRBD2 aligns across 8 bases. V dropped 4 bases and J dropped 7; count of bases not matched to a gene: 8. There are 14 residues in the CDR3. Germline values: CDR1 GTSNPN, CDR2 SVGIG (reference sequence). The CDR3 region has the DNA TGTGCCTGGACCCGGGGGGGTAGTGTCGGGGAGCTGTTTTTT. This translates into CAWTRGGSVGELFF. Drawing the rest from reference TRBV30 and TRBJ2-2, the complete variable domain is SQTIHQWPATLVQPVGSPLSLECTVEGTSNPNLYWYRQAAGRGLQLLFYSVGIGQISSEVPQNLSASRPQDRQFILSSKKLLLSDSGFYLCAWTRGGSVGELFFGEGSRLTVL.

The CDR3: CASSAEVVAGVHEQFF. CDR3 nucleotides: TGTGCCAGCAGTGCCGAAGTTGTAGCGGGAGTTCATGAGCAGTTCTTC. The chain carries TRBV9 and TRBJ2-1, with TRBD2 matching over 9 bases. Germline assignment: CDR1 SGDLS and CDR2 YYNGEE. After removal of 5 bases from V and 8 bases from J, the junction contained 14 bases not matched to a gene. CDR3 size: 16 residues. Filled out from reference TRBV9 and TRBJ2-1, the complete variable domain reads DSGVTQTPKHLITATGQRVTLRCSPRSGDLSVYWYQQSLDQGLQFLIQYYNGEERAKGNILERFSAQQFPDLHSELNLSSLELGDSALYFCASSAEVVAGVHEQFFGPGTRLTVL.

This clone has more than one count but fewer than ten. This chain connects TRBV6-1 to TRBJ2-7, with 9 bases fitting TRBD2. This CDR3 has 14 amino acids. V gave up 2 bases and J gave up 5 bases; unmatched junction bases: 4. Germline CDR1 reads MNHNS; CDR2 reads SASEGT. The chain's CDR3 is CASSEHSGRNEQYF. In nucleotides, the CDR3 is TGTGCCAGCAGTGAACACAGCGGGAGGAACGAGCAGTACTTC.

The chain couples TRBV2 to TRBJ2-1; D is perhaps TRBD1 (6 bases). The CDR3 is 19 residues long. Germline V gene lookup returns CDR1 SNHLY and CDR2 FYNNEI. The V and J ends lost 2 bases and 0 bases respectively, with 20 bases between them. The CDR3 here is CASSEPGQGSTSSYNEQFF. CDR3 sequence (DNA): TGTGCCAGCAGTGAACCGGGACAAGGGTCCACTAGCTCCTACAATGAGCAGTTCTTC. Full variable domain (rest looked up from reference TRBV2 and TRBJ2-1): EPEVTQTPSHQVTQMGQEVILRCVPISNHLYFYWYRQILGQKVEFLVSFYNNEISEKSEIFDDQFSVERPDGSNFTLKIRSTKLEDSAMYFCASSEPGQGSTSSYNEQFFGPGTRLTVL.